The next 14 T cell receptor beta chains were all read from a single sample in a study of T-cell reconstitution after alpha-beta-depleted transplantation in children. The library targeted TCRbeta and was prepared with unique molecular identifiers. TCRdb processed the PCR reads anew with MiXCR; each CDR3 protein has one entry. Among about 310,000 distinct CDR3 sequences listed, roughly 25% were seen once. The sample consisted of PBMCs, mostly from graft donor cells, taken 180 days after TCRalphabeta/CD19-depleted stem cell transplant. These receptors came from a male patient under 18 who had a stem cell transplant for acute lymphoblastic leukemia, so the T cells may come from the graft donor.

This clonotype has more than one count but fewer than ten. V and J are TRBV5-1 and TRBJ1-2; the D is unclear. This CDR3 contains 12 residues. Germline CDR1 reads SGHRS; CDR2 reads YFSETQ. The germline V and J ends were trimmed by 6 bases and 4 bases, with 10 bases remaining between them. DNA of the CDR3: TGCGCCAGCAAGGCAGCGAGCTATGGCTACACCTTC. This encodes CASKAASYGYTF.

This clonotype appeared a few times. This chain connects TRBV18 to TRBJ2-6; D gene unclear. V shed 5 bases and J shed 0 bases, with 11 bases lying between them. CDR1 is KGHSH and CDR2 is LQKENI in the germline V gene. The CDR3 is 16 residues long. The CDR3 reads CASSTTGSSGANVLTF. CDR3 DNA sequence: TGTGCCAGCTCAACCACTGGAAGCTCTGGGGCCAACGTCCTGACTTTC.

This clonotype was counted at least ten times. The V and J genes are TRBV12-3 or TRBV12-4 and TRBJ2-7, with 8 bases matching TRBD1. The CDR3 is 12 residues long. With V trimmed by 6 bases and J by 6 bases, 4 bases remained unmatched. The CDR3 sequence: CASRRQGTEQYF. As DNA, the CDR3 is TGTGCCAGCAGAAGACAGGGGACCGAGCAGTACTTC.

The V gene is TRBV6-5, the J gene TRBJ2-5; D uncertain. The germline V gene encodes CDR1 MNHEY and CDR2 SVGAGI. Trimming removed 4 bases at V and 3 bases at J, with 15 bases between. The CDR3 extends over 15 amino acids. The CDR3 DNA is TGTGCCAGCAGTTCCGATAGGAGCCCCGAAGAGACCCAGTACTTC. This gives the protein CASSSDRSPEETQYF.

Worth noting for this clonotype: One end of the junction fails to match germline, which may point to a read error. The chain recombines TRBV5-1 with TRBJ2-4; the D gene could be TRBD1 or TRBD2 (5 bases each). Per the germline V gene, CDR1 is SGHRS and CDR2 is YFSETQ. This CDR3 region has 17 residues. In nucleotides, the CDR3 is TGCGCCAGCAGCTTTCGGACGACAGTCCTAGCCAAAAACATTCAGTCCTTC. This sequence encodes CASSFRTTVLAKNIQSF. The whole variable domain, remainder taken from reference TRBV5-1 and TRBJ2-4, is KAGVTQTPRYLIKTRGQQVTLSCSPISGHRSVSWYQQTPGQGLQFLFEYFSETQRNKGNFPGRFSGRQFSNSRSEMNVSTLELGDSALYLCASSFRTTVLAKNIQSFGAGTRLSVL.

This chain connects TRBV29-1 to TRBJ1-3; D is unresolved. The CDR3 length is 13 residues. Trimming shortened V by 4 bases and J by 0 bases, and 7 bases separated the two germline ends. CDR1 is SQVTM, CDR2 ANQGSEA, per germline. This CDR3 is CSVVASSGNTIYF. The CDR3 bases are TGCAGCGTTGTTGCCAGCTCTGGAAACACCATATATTTT. Using reference TRBV29-1 and TRBJ1-3 for the parts outside the CDR3, the full variable domain is SAVISQKPSRDICQRGTSLTIQCQVDSQVTMMFWYRQQPGQSLTLIATANQGSEATYESGFVIDKFPISRPNLTFSTLTVSNMSPEDSSIYLCSVVASSGNTIYFGEGSWLTVV.

The V gene is TRBV6-1, the J gene TRBJ2-3, with D unclear. The CDR3 consists of 14 residues. Germline-derived CDR1 and CDR2 are MNHNS and SASEGT. V was clipped by 8 bases and J by 0 bases, with 12 bases between them. The CDR3 coding sequence is TGTGCCAGCTCGGACGTATCTAGCACAGATACGCAGTATTTT. It translates to CASSDVSSTDTQYF.

This clonotype has more than one count but fewer than ten. The genes are TRBV18 and TRBJ2-1, with 15 bases lining up with TRBD2. The CDR3 totals 16 residues. Trimming at V came to 4 bases and at J to 8 bases, leaving 6 bases not matched to a gene. CDR1 and CDR2 from the germline V gene are KGHSH and LQKENI. The CDR3 DNA sequence: TGTGCCAGCTCACGGACTAGCGGGAGGGCCATTGATGAGCAGTTCTTC. Amino acid sequence: CASSRTSGRAIDEQFF.

This clonotype was observed a handful of times. The chain has TRBV5-1 and TRBJ2-7; 7 positions agree with TRBD1. Looked up from germline, CDR1 is SGHRS and CDR2 is YFSETQ. The CDR3 length is 13 residues. V dropped 7 bases and J dropped 4; count of bases not matched to a gene: 8. CDR3 loop: CASGRTGSYEQYF. The CDR3 DNA reads as TGCGCCAGCGGACGGACAGGTTCGTACGAGCAGTACTTC.

There are a few counts of this clonotype. The chain recombines TRBV12-3 or TRBV12-4 with TRBJ1-1; a possible D gene is TRBD1 (5 bases). The length of the CDR3 is 12 residues. The ends were cut back, 3 bases at V and 7 bases at J, with 9 bases in the middle. CDR3 nucleotides: TGTGCCAGCAGTTTTCGGGACTTTGAAGCTTTCTTT. It is translated as CASSFRDFEAFF.

The chain recombines TRBV5-5 with TRBJ2-5; no clear D. The CDR3 is made up of 16 amino acids. The germline V and J ends were trimmed by 0 bases and 1 base, with 13 bases remaining between them. Germline CDR1 reads SGHKS; CDR2 reads YYEKEE (reference sequence). CDR3 in amino acids: CASSLVGTALQETQYF. The CDR3 nucleotides are TGTGCCAGCAGCTTGGTGGGAACAGCCCTCCAAGAGACCCAGTACTTC.

The chain combines TRBV18 with TRBJ2-1; 10 nucleotides align to TRBD2. J gave up 7 bases and V 3 bases, and 6 bases lay outside the gene matches. The germline CDR1 and CDR2 sequences are KGHSH and LQKENI. The CDR3 runs to 15 residues. As DNA, the CDR3 is TGTGCCAGCTCACCCTCTAGCGGGAGTGGGAATGAGCAGTTCTTC. This gives the protein CASSPSSGSGNEQFF.

This clonotype showed up just a few times. The chain has TRBV7-3 and TRBJ1-1; TRBD1 aligns across 10 bases. CDR1 is SGHTA and CDR2 is FQGTGA in the germline V gene. This CDR3 is built from 15 residues. Trimming took 2 bases from V and 9 from J; bases not matched to a gene: 9. The CDR3 sequence is CASSLRGGTGVKAFF. The CDR3 DNA reads TGTGCCAGCAGCTTACGTGGCGGGACAGGGGTGAAAGCTTTCTTT.

CDR3 region: CASSQGLAGFTGELFF. CDR3 in DNA: TGTGCCAGCAGCCAAGGTCTAGCGGGGTTCACCGGGGAGCTGTTTTTT. The genes are TRBV14 and TRBJ2-2; 9 positions agree with TRBD2. Trimming cost V 1 base and J 4 bases; bases outside gene matches: 4. The CDR3 sequence is 16 residues long. Germline CDR1 is SGHDN and CDR2 is FVKESK.